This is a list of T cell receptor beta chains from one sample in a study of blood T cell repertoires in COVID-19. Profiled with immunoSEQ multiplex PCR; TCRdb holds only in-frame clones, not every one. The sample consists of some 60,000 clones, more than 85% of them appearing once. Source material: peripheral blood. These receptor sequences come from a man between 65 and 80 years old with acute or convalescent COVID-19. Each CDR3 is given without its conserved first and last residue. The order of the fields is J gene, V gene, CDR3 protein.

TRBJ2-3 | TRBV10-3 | AISDFRGGGDTQY
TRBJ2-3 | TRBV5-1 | ASSPSVSTDTQY
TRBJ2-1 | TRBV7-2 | ASSLARTENNEQF
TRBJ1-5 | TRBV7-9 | ASSLGGQDNQPQH
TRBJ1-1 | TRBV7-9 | ASSPSLWPGWENTEAF
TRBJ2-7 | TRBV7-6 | ASSSRQGNYEQY
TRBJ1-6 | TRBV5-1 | ASSPPGQGGRGNSPLH
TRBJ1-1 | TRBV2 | ASSVEGPDTEAF
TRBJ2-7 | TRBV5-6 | ASRTDRGSSYEQY
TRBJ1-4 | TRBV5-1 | ASSFPERSEKLF
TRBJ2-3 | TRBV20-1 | SASPAEGANTQY
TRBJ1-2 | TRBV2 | ASSPLTGNYGYT
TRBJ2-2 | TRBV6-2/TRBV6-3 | ASSPQFGNTGELF
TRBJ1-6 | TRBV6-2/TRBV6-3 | ASSYSNRGSPLH
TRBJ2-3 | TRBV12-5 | ASGPHSGGPADTQY
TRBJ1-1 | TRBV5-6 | ASSPGAGLMNTEAF
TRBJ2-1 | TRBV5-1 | ASSLAGGEGRF
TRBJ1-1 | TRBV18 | ASSPGLGGTEAF
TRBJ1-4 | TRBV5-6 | ASSFRGEGGKLF
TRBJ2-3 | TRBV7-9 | ASSFAPVQRGSDTQY
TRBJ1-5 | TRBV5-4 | ASSLERLNQPQH
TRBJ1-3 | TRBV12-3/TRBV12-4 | ASSLGGRNTIY
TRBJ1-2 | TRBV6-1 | ASSEARAASGYT
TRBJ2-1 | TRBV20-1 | SAAGYNEQF